These 18 T cell receptor beta chains originate from one sample sequenced in a study of PD-L1 blockade in urothelial cancer. Method: immunoSEQ multiplex PCR; TCRdb's copy keeps in-frame clones and lacks some. The table has about 43,000 clones, around 90% seen once. Specimen: PBMCs, collected around atezolizumab (anti-PD-L1) treatment. These receptors were taken from a woman aged 55-70 years with urothelial cancer.

This clone was detected a few times. The chain is built from TRBV19 and TRBJ1-3, with 8 bases lining up with TRBD1. Unmatched junction bases numbered 5, after V lost 5 bases and J lost 2 bases. CDR3 length: 15 amino acids. The germline CDR1 and CDR2 sequences are LNHDA and SQIVND (reference sequence). CDR3 bases: TGTGCCAGTAGTTCGCGACAGGGGACTGGAAACACCATATATTTT. This encodes CASSSRQGTGNTIYF.

The genes are TRBV4-3 and TRBJ2-7; no reliable D call. Germline-derived CDR1 and CDR2 are LGHNA and YSLEER. The CDR3 has 16 residues. V was shortened by 0 bases and J by 0 bases, with 12 bases between the two germline ends. CDR3 sequence (DNA): TGCGCCAGCAGCCAAGATACGGAGCGCCCCTCCTACGAGCAGTACTTC. Amino acid sequence: CASSQDTERPSYEQYF.

This chain uses TRBV14 with TRBJ2-1; 10 positions match TRBD1. CDR1 is SGHDN and CDR2 is FVKESK in the germline V gene. V shed 4 bases, J shed 5 bases, and the junction held 8 bases outside the gene matches. This CDR3 has 16 amino acids. The CDR3 spells CASSPDSGQGNNEQFF. The DNA of the CDR3 is TGTGCCAGCAGCCCCGACTCGGGACAGGGGAACAATGAGCAGTTCTTC.

This chain uses TRBV27 with TRBJ2-1; D is perhaps TRBD2 (6 bases). The V end lost 5 bases, the J end lost 0 bases, and 11 bases lay between the germline ends. CDR1 is MNHEY and CDR2 is SMNVEV in the germline V gene (reference sequence). CDR3 length equals 15 residues. The CDR3 DNA sequence: TGTGCCAGCAGTAAGGGACTTAACTCCTACAATGAGCAGTTCTTC. Translated: CASSKGLNSYNEQFF.

The chain carries TRBV19 and TRBJ2-7; 8 positions agree with TRBD1. Germline CDR1 is LNHDA and CDR2 is SQIVND (reference sequence). V was pared by 6 bases and J by 2 bases, with 12 bases of the junction left unmatched. The CDR3 sequence is 16 residues long. Here the CDR3 reads CASRDVAGGGPYEQYF. The CDR3, as DNA: TGTGCCAGTAGGGACGTCGCAGGGGGCGGCCCCTACGAGCAGTACTTC.

The J gene is TRBJ1-5, the V gene TRBV28; D uncertain. Germline V gives CDR1 MDHEN, CDR2 SYDVKM. This CDR3 is 12 amino acids long. V was clipped by 3 bases and J by 5 bases, with 5 bases between them. The CDR3: CASSLRYQPQHF. CDR3 in DNA: TGTGCCAGCAGTTTGAGGTATCAGCCCCAGCATTTT.

This clone has more than one count but fewer than ten. V usage is TRBV16 and J usage is TRBJ2-5; 10 bases agree with TRBD2. Germline trimming cut 1 base from V and 3 bases from J; bases unmatched to any gene: 5. The CDR3 contains 16 residues. Germline V gene lookup returns CDR1 KGHSY and CDR2 FQNENV. In DNA form, the CDR3 reads TGTGCCAGCAGCCAATTAACGCTAGCGGGAGAAGAGACCCAGTACTTC. Protein: CASSQLTLAGEETQYF.

Concerning this clone: An end of the junction does not agree with germline; a read error may underlie this. The chain uses TRBV18 and TRBJ2-3; 7 nucleotides agree with TRBD2. The CDR3 runs to 14 residues. Germline V gene sequence: CDR1 KGHSH, CDR2 LQKENI. CDR3 in amino acids: CASSPPTSRDTQYF. DNA of the CDR3: TGTGCCAGCTCACCACCGACTAGCAGAGATACGCAGTATTTT. Full variable domain (missing parts from reference TRBV18 and TRBJ2-3): NAGVMQNPRHLVRRRGQEARLRCSPMKGHSHVYWYRQLPEEGLKFMVYLQKENIIDESGMPKERFSAEFPKEGPSILRIQQVVRGDSAAYFCASSPPTSRDTQYFGPGTRLTVL.

V gene TRBV5-6 combines with J gene TRBJ2-1; 8 bases map to TRBD2. Germline V gives CDR1 SGHDT, CDR2 YYEEEE. Losses at the gene ends were 5 bases for V and 4 bases for J; bases not matched to a gene: 11. The CDR3 is made up of 16 amino acids. The CDR3 loop is CASRPTGTRAYNEQFF. CDR3 in DNA: TGTGCCAGCAGGCCGACCGGGACTAGGGCATACAATGAGCAGTTCTTC.

V and J are TRBV7-8 and TRBJ1-2; a weak D match, TRBD1 (5 bases). CDR3 length: 15 amino acids. The germline V and J ends were trimmed by 1 base and 6 bases, with 15 bases remaining between them. The V gene's germline CDR1 is SGHVS and CDR2 FQNEAQ. The DNA for the CDR3 is TGTGCCAGCAGCTTAGGGCCCAGGGATTTGGATGGCTACACCTTC. Translation gives CASSLGPRDLDGYTF.

The chain carries TRBV7-8 and TRBJ2-1; D perhaps matches TRBD2 (6 bases). Germline V gene sequence: CDR1 SGHVS, CDR2 FQNEAQ. Deletions cut 4 bases from V and 6 bases from J, with 7 bases between. CDR3 length equals 12 residues. The CDR3 loop reads CASSWGVNEQFF. As DNA, the CDR3 is TGTGCCAGCAGCTGGGGGGTCAATGAGCAGTTCTTC.

The V call is TRBV7-3, the J call TRBJ2-7; 7 nucleotides agree with TRBD1. Trimming removed 2 bases from V and 6 bases from J; junction bases left unmatched: 4. Looked up from germline, CDR1 is SGHTA and CDR2 is FQGTGA. This CDR3 spans 13 amino acids. The CDR3 DNA reads TGTGCCAGCAGCTTATTGGCAGGGGGCGAGCAGTACTTC. It translates to CASSLLAGGEQYF.

The chain couples TRBV2 to TRBJ1-2; D gene unclear. The germline gives CDR1 SNHLY, CDR2 FYNNEI. The CDR3 sequence is 12 residues long. V lost 5 bases to trimming and J lost 8 bases, with 12 bases between them. The chain's CDR3 is CASSQTGLGYTF. The CDR3 nucleotides are TGTGCCAGCAGTCAAACGGGTTTAGGCTACACCTTC.

This clone was detected once. One end of the junction is discordant with germline, which a read error may explain. V usage is TRBV5-5 and J usage is TRBJ1-2, with 7 bases identical to TRBD1. Per the germline V gene, CDR1 is SGHKS and CDR2 is YYEKEE (reference sequence). There are 15 residues in the CDR3. CDR3 nucleotides: TGTGCCAGCAGCTTGGAGGGGACAGTTCGTACCCCGATTCCCTTC. As protein: CASSLEGTVRTPIPF.

CDR3 residues: CASSPHRGGDTGELFF. CDR3 DNA sequence: TGTGCCAGCAGCCCTCACAGGGGTGGGGACACCGGGGAGCTGTTTTTT. This chain connects TRBV2 to TRBJ2-2, with 7 bases lining up with TRBD1. Germline trimming cut 6 bases from V and 3 bases from J; bases unmatched to any gene: 10. This CDR3 contains 16 residues. Per germline, CDR1 SNHLY and CDR2 FYNNEI.

V is TRBV5-8 and J is TRBJ2-3; unclear D gene. The CDR3 spans 11 residues. The germline CDR1 and CDR2 sequences are SGHTS and YDEGEE. V lost 6 bases, J lost 3 bases, and 5 bases lay in between. CDR3 amino acids: CASTSTDTQYF. CDR3 sequence (DNA): TGTGCCAGCACCTCTACAGATACGCAGTATTTT.

The V and J genes are TRBV11-2 and TRBJ2-6; possible D gene TRBD2, 7 bases. From germline, CDR1 is SGHAT and CDR2 FQNNGV. V lost 0 bases and J 2 bases, leaving 11 bases between the germline ends. CDR3 size: 17 residues. The CDR3 bases are TGTGCCAGCAGCTTAGATAGAGGGGGGGCTGGGGCCAACGTCCTGACTTTC. Translated: CASSLDRGGAGANVLTF. Looking up the rest from reference TRBV11-2 and TRBJ2-6 gives the full variable domain: EAGVAQSPRYKIIEKRQSVAFWCNPISGHATLYWYQQILGQGPKLLIQFQNNGVVDDSQLPKDRFSAERLKGVDSTLKIQPAKLEDSAVYLCASSLDRGGAGANVLTFGAGSRLTVL.

This chain connects TRBV18 to TRBJ2-3, with TRBD2 as a possible D gene (5 bases). The germline V gene has CDR1 KGHSH and CDR2 LQKENI. The CDR3 has 16 amino acids. V was clipped by 0 bases and J by 1 base, with 11 bases between them. The CDR3 coding sequence is TGTGCCAGCTCACCACCCGGACTCGCAGGCACAGATACGCAGTATTTT. Protein sequence: CASSPPGLAGTDTQYF.